The sequence of this TCR beta chain was determined in a study of CD8 T cells in ankylosing spondylitis. Study-wide points: Blood of patients with ankylosing spondylitis appeared to be characterized by a TCR beta motif of eight or nine highly homologous variants. As reported, disease-linked clones showed significant enrichment in matched ankylosing spondylitis synovial fluid.

TCR beta libraries were made by quantitative 5'-RACE with molecular barcodes. One entry per CDR3 protein results from TCRdb running MiXCR on the 5' RACE reads. The profile shows around 540,000 distinct CDR3 sequences, roughly 13% of them singletons. This clonotype appeared a few times. As yet, its antigen is unknown. Trimming took 1 base from V and 8 from J, leaving 12 bases between them. CDR3 length: 14 amino acids. Germline V gene lookup returns CDR1 SGHTA and CDR2 FQGNSA. The sequencing sample was made of blood, either unsorted or a sorted T cell fraction (not recorded which). V usage is TRBV7-2 and J usage is TRBJ2-1; D not resolved. The source is a male donor with ankylosing spondylitis. For the CDR3, the DNA is TGTGCCAGCAGCTTAGTACCAACGAGCGATGAGCAGTTCTTC. Amino acids: CASSLVPTSDEQFF.